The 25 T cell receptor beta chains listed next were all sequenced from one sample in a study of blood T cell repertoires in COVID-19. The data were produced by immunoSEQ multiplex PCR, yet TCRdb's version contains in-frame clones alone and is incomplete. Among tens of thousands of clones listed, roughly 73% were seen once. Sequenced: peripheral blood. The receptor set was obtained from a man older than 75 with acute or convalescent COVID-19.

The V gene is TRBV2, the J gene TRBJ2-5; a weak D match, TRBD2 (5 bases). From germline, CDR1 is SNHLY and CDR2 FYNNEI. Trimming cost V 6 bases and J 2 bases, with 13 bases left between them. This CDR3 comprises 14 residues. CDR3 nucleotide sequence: TGTGCCAGCAGGGAGTTAGCGTTTCAAGAGACCCAGTACTTC. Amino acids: CASRELAFQETQYF.

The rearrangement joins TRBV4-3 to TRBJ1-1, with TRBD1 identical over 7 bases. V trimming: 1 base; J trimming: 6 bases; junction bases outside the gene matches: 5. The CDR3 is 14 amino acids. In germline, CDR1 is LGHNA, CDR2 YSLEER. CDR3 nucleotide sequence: TGCGCCAGCAGCCAAGGCTCCAGGGGGGCTGAAGCTTTCTTT. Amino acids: CASSQGSRGAEAFF.

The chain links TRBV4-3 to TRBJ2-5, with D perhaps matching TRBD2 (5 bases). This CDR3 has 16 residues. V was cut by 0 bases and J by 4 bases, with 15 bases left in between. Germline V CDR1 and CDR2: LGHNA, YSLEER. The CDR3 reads CASSQEAPGMGETQYF. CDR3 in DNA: TGCGCCAGCAGCCAAGAAGCCCCCGGGATGGGAGAGACCCAGTACTTC.

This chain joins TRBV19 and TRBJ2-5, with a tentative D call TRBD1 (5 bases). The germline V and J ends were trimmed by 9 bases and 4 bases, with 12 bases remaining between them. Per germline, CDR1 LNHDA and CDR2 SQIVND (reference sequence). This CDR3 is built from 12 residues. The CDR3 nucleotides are TGTGCCAGCAAGGGGTTGCCAGAGACCCAGTACTTC. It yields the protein CASKGLPETQYF.

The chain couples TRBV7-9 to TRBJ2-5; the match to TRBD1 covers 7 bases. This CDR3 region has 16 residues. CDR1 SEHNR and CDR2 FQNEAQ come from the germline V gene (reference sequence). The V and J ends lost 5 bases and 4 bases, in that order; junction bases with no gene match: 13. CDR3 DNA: TGTGCCAGCAGCCCCACCGGACAGGACCCCCGAGAGACCCAGTACTTC. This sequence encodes CASSPTGQDPRETQYF.

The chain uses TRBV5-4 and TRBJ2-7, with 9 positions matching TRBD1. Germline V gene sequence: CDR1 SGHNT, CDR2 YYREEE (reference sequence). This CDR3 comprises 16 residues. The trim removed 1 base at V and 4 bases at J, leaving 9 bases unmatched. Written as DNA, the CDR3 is TGTGCCAGCAGCTTGTCCCTTACAGGGGGCGTGTACGAGCAGTACTTC. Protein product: CASSLSLTGGVYEQYF. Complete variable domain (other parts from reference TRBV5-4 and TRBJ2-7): ETGVTQSPTHLIKTRGQQVTLRCSSQSGHNTVSWYQQALGQGPQFIFQYYREEENGRGNFPPRFSGLQFPNYSSELNVNALELDDSALYLCASSLSLTGGVYEQYFGPGTRLTVT.

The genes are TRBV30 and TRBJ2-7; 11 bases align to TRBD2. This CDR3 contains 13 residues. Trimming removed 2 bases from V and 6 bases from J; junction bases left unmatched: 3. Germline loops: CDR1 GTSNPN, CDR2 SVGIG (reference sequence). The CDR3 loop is CAWSTSGSLEQYF. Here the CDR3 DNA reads TGTGCCTGGAGTACTAGCGGGAGTCTCGAGCAGTACTTC.

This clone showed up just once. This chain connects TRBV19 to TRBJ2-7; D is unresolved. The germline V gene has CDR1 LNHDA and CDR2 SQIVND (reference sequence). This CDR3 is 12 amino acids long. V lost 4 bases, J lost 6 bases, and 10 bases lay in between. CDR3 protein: CASSKIFGEQYF. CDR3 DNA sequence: TGTGCCAGTAGTAAAATTTTCGGCGAGCAGTACTTC.

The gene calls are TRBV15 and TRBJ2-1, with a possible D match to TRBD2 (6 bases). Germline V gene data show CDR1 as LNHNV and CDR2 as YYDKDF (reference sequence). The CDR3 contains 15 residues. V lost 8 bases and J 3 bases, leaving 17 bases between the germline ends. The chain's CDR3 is CATALMGGNYNEQFF. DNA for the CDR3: TGTGCCACCGCCCTTATGGGAGGCAACTACAATGAGCAGTTCTTC.

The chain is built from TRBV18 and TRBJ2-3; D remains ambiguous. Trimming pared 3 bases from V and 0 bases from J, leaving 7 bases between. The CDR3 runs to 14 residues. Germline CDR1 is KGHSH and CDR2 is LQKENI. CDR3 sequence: CASSPALSTDTQYF. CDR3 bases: TGTGCCAGCTCACCGGCCCTTAGCACAGATACGCAGTATTTT. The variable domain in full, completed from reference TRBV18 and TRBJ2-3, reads NAGVMQNPRHLVRRRGQEARLRCSPMKGHSHVYWYRQLPEEGLKFMVYLQKENIIDESGMPKERFSAEFPKEGPSILRIQQVVRGDSAAYFCASSPALSTDTQYFGPGTRLTVL.

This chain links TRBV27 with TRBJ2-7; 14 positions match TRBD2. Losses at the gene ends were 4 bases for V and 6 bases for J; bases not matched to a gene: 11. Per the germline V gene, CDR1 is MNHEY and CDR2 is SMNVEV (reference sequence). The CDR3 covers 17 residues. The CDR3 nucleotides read TGTGCCAGCAGTTCTCCGGGACTAGCGGGAGTAATGGTCGAGCAGTACTTC. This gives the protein CASSSPGLAGVMVEQYF.

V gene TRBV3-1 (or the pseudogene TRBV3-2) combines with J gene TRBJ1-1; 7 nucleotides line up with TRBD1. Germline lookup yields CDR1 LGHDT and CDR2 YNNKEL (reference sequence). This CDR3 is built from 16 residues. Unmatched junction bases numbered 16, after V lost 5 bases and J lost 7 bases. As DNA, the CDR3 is TGTGCCAGCAGCTCCAAGGGGGGCAGGGGGACGATTGAAGCTTTCTTT. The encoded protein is CASSSKGGRGTIEAFF.

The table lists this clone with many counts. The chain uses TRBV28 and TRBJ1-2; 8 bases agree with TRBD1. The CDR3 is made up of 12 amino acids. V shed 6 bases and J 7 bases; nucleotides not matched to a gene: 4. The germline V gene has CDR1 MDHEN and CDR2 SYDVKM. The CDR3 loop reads CASSGDRLGYTF. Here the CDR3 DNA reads TGTGCCAGCAGCGGGGACAGGCTTGGCTACACCTTC.

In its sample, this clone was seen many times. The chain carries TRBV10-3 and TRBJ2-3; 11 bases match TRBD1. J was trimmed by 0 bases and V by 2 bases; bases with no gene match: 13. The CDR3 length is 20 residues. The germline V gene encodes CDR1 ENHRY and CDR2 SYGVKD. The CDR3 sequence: CAISEPTTGTGGSSTDTQYF. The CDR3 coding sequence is TGTGCCATCAGTGAGCCGACCACAGGGACAGGGGGGAGTAGCACAGATACGCAGTATTTT.

CDR3 region: CASRRDSLSNQPQHF. CDR3 DNA: TGTGCCAGCAGACGGGACAGTCTAAGCAATCAGCCCCAGCATTTT. The V gene is TRBV28, the J gene TRBJ1-5; 7 bases agree with TRBD1. The CDR3 sequence is 15 residues long. The V segment lost 6 bases and the J segment 1 base; nucleotides outside the gene matches: 6. The germline gives CDR1 MDHEN, CDR2 SYDVKM.

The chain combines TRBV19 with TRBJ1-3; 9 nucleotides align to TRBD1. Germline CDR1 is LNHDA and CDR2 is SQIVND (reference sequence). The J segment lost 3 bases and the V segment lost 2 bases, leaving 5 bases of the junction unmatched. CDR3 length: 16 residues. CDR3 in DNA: TGTGCCAGTAGTATATCCGGGACAGGGTATGGAAACACCATATATTTT. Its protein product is CASSISGTGYGNTIYF.

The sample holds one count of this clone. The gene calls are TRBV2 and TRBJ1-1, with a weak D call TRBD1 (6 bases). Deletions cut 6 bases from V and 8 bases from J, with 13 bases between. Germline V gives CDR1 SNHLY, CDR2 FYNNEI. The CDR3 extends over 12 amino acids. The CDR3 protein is CASSQSGTEAFF. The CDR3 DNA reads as TGTGCCAGCAGCCAATCCGGGACAGAAGCTTTCTTT.

This CDR3 reads CASSQGGGGYGYTF. In DNA form, the CDR3 reads TGTGCCAGCAGCCAAGGAGGGGGCGGGTATGGCTACACCTTC. The chain carries TRBV4-2 and TRBJ1-2, with TRBD1 matching over 7 bases. CDR3 length: 14 residues. The junction had 4 bases not matched to a gene; V was cut back by 1 base and J by 5 bases. Per germline, CDR1 LGHNA and CDR2 YNFKEQ.

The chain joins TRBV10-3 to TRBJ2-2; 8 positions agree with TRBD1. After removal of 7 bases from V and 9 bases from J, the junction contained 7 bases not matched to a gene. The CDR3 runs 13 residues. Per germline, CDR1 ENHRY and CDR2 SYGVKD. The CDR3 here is CAINGQGARELFF. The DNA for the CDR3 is TGTGCCATCAACGGGCAGGGGGCTAGGGAGCTGTTTTTT.

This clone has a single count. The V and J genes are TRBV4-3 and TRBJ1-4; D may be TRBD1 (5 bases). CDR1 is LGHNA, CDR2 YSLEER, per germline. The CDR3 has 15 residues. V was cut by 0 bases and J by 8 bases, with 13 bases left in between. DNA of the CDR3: TGCGCCAGCAGCCAAGATAGACCCCGGGGGGAAAAACTGTTTTTT. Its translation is CASSQDRPRGEKLFF.

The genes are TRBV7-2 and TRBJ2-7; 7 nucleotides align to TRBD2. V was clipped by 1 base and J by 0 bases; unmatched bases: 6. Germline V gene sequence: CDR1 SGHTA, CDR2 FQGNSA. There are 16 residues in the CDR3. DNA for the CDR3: TGTGCCAGCAGCTTAGGTCCTAGCGGCCGCTCCTACGAGCAGTACTTC. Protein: CASSLGPSGRSYEQYF.

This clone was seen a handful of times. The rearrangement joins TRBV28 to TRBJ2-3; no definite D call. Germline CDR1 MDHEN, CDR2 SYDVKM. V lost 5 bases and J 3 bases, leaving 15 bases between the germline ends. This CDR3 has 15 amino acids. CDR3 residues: CASSPRLGRTDTQYF. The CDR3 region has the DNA TGTGCCAGCAGTCCCCGTCTAGGCCGGACAGATACGCAGTATTTT.

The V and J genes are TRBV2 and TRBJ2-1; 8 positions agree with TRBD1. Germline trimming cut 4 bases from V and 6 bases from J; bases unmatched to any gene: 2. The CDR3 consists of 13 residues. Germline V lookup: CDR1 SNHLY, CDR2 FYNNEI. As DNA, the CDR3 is TGTGCCAGCAGTGGAACAGGGGGCAATGAGCAGTTCTTC. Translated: CASSGTGGNEQFF.

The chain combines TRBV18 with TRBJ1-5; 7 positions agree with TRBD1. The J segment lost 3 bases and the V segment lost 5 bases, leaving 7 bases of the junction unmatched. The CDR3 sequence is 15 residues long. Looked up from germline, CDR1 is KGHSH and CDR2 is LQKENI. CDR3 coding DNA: TGTGCCAGCTCAGCGACAGGGATCAACAATCAGCCCCAGCATTTT. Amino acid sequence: CASSATGINNQPQHF.

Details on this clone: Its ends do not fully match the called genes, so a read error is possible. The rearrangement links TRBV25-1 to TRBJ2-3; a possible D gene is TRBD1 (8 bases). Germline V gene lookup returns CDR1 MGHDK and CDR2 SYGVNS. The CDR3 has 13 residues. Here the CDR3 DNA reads TGTGCCACCTCGGGGGAGGGGACAGGTACGCAGTATTTT. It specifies CATSGEGTGTQYF. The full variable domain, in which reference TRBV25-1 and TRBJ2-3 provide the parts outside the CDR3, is EADIYQTPRYLVIGTGKKITLECSQTMGHDKMYWYQQDPGMELHLIHYSYGVNSTEKGDLSSESTVSRIRTEHFPLTLESARPSHTSQYLCATSGEGTGTQYFGPGTRLTVL.